This T cell receptor beta chain was documented in a study of Graves' ophthalmopathy and Graves' hyperthyroidism. This clonotype was recorded at least ten times. Its target is not known. Uncontrolled infections, other autoimmune diseases, pregnancy or lactation barred patients from enrollment. The PBMCs originated from around 11 ml of fresh peripheral blood. Trimming took off 5 bases at V and 7 bases at J, with 17 bases between the two ends. The CDR3 is made up of 14 amino acids. Germline-derived CDR1 and CDR2 are SGHTA and FQGTGA. RNA transcripts yielded amplified TCR beta CDR3 regions. HTBI primers served in a first-round RT-PCR, which a second-round multiplex PCR followed. TCRdb reprocessed the multiplex PCR reads via MiXCR and lists one record per CDR3 protein. This sample has some 400,000 distinct CDR3 sequences, with approximately 20% found just once. General study findings and limits: Most expanded clonotypes from thyroid (those above 0.001 frequency) were also found in blood. With about 88% sensitivity and 70% to 82% specificity, a 13-signature model separated ophthalmopathy from stable hyperthyroidism.

The clonotype was recovered from a woman aged 18-29 years with Graves' ophthalmopathy. This chain links TRBV7-3 with TRBJ2-5; D is undetermined. Input material: peripheral blood. CDR3 in DNA: TGTGCCAGCAGCCTCACCGGGCCGACGGGGACCCAGTACTTC. Translating it yields CASSLTGPTGTQYF.